These 17 T cell receptor beta chains originate from one sample sequenced in a study of blood T cell repertoires in COVID-19. Repertoires were generated with immunoSEQ multiplex PCR, while TCRdb's copy carries only in-frame clones and drops some. Of about 290,000 clones listed, roughly 90% are singletons. Input material: peripheral blood. Receptor source: a woman in her twenties or thirties with COVID-19, enrolled during active disease.

The gene calls are TRBV2 and TRBJ2-3; no reliable D call. The V gene lost 7 bases and the J gene lost 3 bases, with 8 bases spanning the gap. CDR1 and CDR2 (germline): SNHLY, FYNNEI. This CDR3 region has 12 residues. The CDR3 DNA follows: TGTGCCAGCAAAAGAGAAACAGATACGCAGTATTTT. Residues: CASKRETDTQYF. Looking up the rest from reference TRBV2 and TRBJ2-3 gives the full variable domain: EPEVTQTPSHQVTQMGQEVILRCVPISNHLYFYWYRQILGQKVEFLVSFYNNEISEKSEIFDDQFSVERPDGSNFTLKIRSTKLEDSAMYFCASKRETDTQYFGPGTRLTVL.

The chain employs TRBV10-3 and TRBJ2-7, with 10 bases matching TRBD1. Unmatched junction bases numbered 3, after V lost 3 bases and J lost 4 bases. This CDR3 has 14 amino acids. Germline V CDR1 and CDR2: ENHRY, SYGVKD. This CDR3 reads CAISDRDRGYEQYF. The CDR3 DNA reads as TGTGCCATCAGTGACCGGGACAGGGGTTACGAGCAGTACTTC.

CDR3 DNA: TGTGCCAGCAGTGAAGCCCAGGGGGTCACCATATATTTT. It translates to CASSEAQGVTIYF. This chain uses TRBV6-1 with TRBJ1-3, with 7 bases identical to TRBD1. The V and J ends lost 0 bases and 9 bases, in that order; junction bases with no gene match: 2. The CDR3 contains 13 residues. Germline V gene data show CDR1 as MNHNS and CDR2 as SASEGT.

The chain employs TRBV15 and TRBJ2-2, with D possibly TRBD2 on 5 matching bases. The germline CDR1 and CDR2 sequences are LNHNV and YYDKDF (reference sequence). The CDR3 contains 16 residues. V lost 6 bases to trimming and J lost 0 bases, with 14 bases between them. The CDR3 protein is CATSFRGRANTGELFF. The CDR3 DNA follows: TGTGCCACCAGTTTCCGAGGGCGCGCGAACACCGGGGAGCTGTTTTTT.

This chain connects TRBV2 to TRBJ1-1; 7 positions agree with TRBD1. Losses at the gene ends were 2 bases for V and 1 base for J; bases not matched to a gene: 13. CDR3 length: 18 residues. CDR1 is SNHLY, CDR2 FYNNEI, per germline. The CDR3 here is CASSESPPTGVGNTEAFF. The CDR3 nucleotides are TGTGCCAGCAGTGAATCCCCCCCCACAGGGGTTGGGAACACTGAAGCTTTCTTT.

The V gene is TRBV4-1, the J gene TRBJ2-7, with a tentative D call TRBD1 (6 bases). Trimming shortened V by 1 base and J by 4 bases, and 17 bases separated the two germline ends. Germline V gene lookup returns CDR1 MGHRA and CDR2 YSYEKL. The CDR3 has 16 residues. The CDR3 loop is CASSQGEARGGYEQYF. In DNA, the CDR3 is TGCGCCAGCAGCCAAGGAGAGGCCAGGGGTGGGTACGAGCAGTACTTC.

The chain employs TRBV5-6 and TRBJ1-6, with 7 bases matching TRBD1. This CDR3 spans 14 amino acids. Per germline, CDR1 SGHDT and CDR2 YYEEEE. V was pared by 2 bases and J by 7 bases, with 3 bases of the junction left unmatched. Written as DNA, the CDR3 is TGTGCCAGCAGCTTTTGGGACAGAAATTCACCCCTCCACTTT. Amino acids: CASSFWDRNSPLHF.

The V gene is TRBV15, the J gene TRBJ2-1; no firm D call. V lost 0 bases and J lost 5, with 11 bases in between. The CDR3 has 15 residues. Looked up from germline, CDR1 is LNHNV and CDR2 is YYDKDF (reference sequence). CDR3 sequence: CATSRDPDTHNEQFF. For the CDR3, the DNA is TGTGCCACCAGCAGAGATCCTGACACCCACAATGAGCAGTTCTTC.

V is TRBV3-1 (or the pseudogene TRBV3-2) and J is TRBJ1-2; 9 nucleotides align to TRBD1. The CDR3 sequence is 14 residues long. Germline assignment: CDR1 LGHDT and CDR2 YNNKEL (reference sequence). With V trimmed by 1 base and J by 4 bases, 1 base remained unmatched. DNA of the CDR3: TGTGCCAGCAGCCAAGGGGGACAGGGCTATGGCTACACCTTC. This encodes CASSQGGQGYGYTF.

The chain is built from TRBV6-5 and TRBJ1-1, with 7 bases identical to TRBD1. The CDR3 runs to 12 residues. The V and J ends lost 6 bases and 3 bases, in that order; junction bases with no gene match: 1. The germline CDR1 and CDR2 sequences are MNHEY and SVGAGI. DNA of the CDR3: TGTGCCAGCAGACAGGGGTACACTGAAGCTTTCTTT. It yields the protein CASRQGYTEAFF.

V and J are TRBV7-8 and TRBJ1-6; tentative D call: TRBD1 (6 bases). V was cut by 5 bases and J by 14 bases, with 16 bases left in between. The CDR3 contains 13 residues. Germline CDR1 and CDR2: SGHVS and FQNEAQ. The CDR3 protein is CASSPQTGDSLHF. The CDR3 DNA sequence: TGTGCCAGCAGCCCCCAGACAGGAGACTCCCTCCACTTT.

V and J are TRBV18 and TRBJ2-5, with 11 bases fitting TRBD1. The length of the CDR3 is 15 residues. V was pared by 6 bases and J by 2 bases, with 5 bases of the junction left unmatched. The germline CDR1 and CDR2 sequences are KGHSH and LQKENI. CDR3 sequence (DNA): TGTGCCAGCTCGGCCCGGGACAGGGGGCAAGAGACCCAGTACTTC. Residues: CASSARDRGQETQYF.

This chain uses TRBV20-1 with TRBJ1-2, with D unclear. The CDR3 runs to 13 residues. Deletions cut 3 bases from V and 4 bases from J, with 12 bases between. The germline V gene has CDR1 DFQATT and CDR2 SNEGSKA (reference sequence). The DNA for the CDR3 is TGCAGTGCTAGTGCCGTATCGTCCTATGGCTACACCTTC. Protein product: CSASAVSSYGYTF.

The chain employs TRBV18 and TRBJ1-2; 7 positions match TRBD1. The CDR3 is made up of 13 amino acids. Germline V gene lookup returns CDR1 KGHSH and CDR2 LQKENI. V dropped 4 bases and J dropped 3; count of bases not matched to a gene: 2. In DNA, the CDR3 is TGTGCCAGCTCACGTGGGACAGACTATGGCTACACCTTC. Its protein is CASSRGTDYGYTF.

This chain connects TRBV30 to TRBJ1-6; weak D call: TRBD1 (5 bases). This CDR3 spans 15 amino acids. The V and J ends lost 7 bases and 4 bases respectively, with 17 bases between them. Per germline, CDR1 GTSNPN and CDR2 SVGIG (reference sequence). The CDR3 nucleotides are TGTGCCTTCGATAGGGGCGGTTTTTATAATTCACCCCTCCACTTT. It encodes CAFDRGGFYNSPLHF.

V is TRBV7-8 and J is TRBJ1-2; D gene ambiguous. Germline V CDR1 and CDR2: SGHVS, FQNEAQ. Trimming pared 1 base from V and 2 bases from J, leaving 11 bases between. The CDR3 is 15 amino acids. CDR3 DNA sequence: TGTGCCAGCAGCTTAGGGGCAGATCCGAACTATGGCTACACCTTC. It yields the protein CASSLGADPNYGYTF.

The V gene is TRBV28, the J gene TRBJ1-1; 7 bases align to TRBD1. The germline CDR1 and CDR2 sequences are MDHEN and SYDVKM. Unmatched junction bases numbered 15, after V lost 6 bases and J lost 5 bases. This CDR3 contains 16 residues. In DNA, the CDR3 is TGTGCCAGCAGCCCCGTAAGCCGGACAGGAGGAACTGAAGCTTTCTTT. This gives the protein CASSPVSRTGGTEAFF.